The sequence of this TCR beta chain was determined in a study of T cells in tuberculosis. The repertoire was sequenced with immunoSEQ multiplex PCR; TCRdb's copy has only in-frame clones and lacks some. This table holds tens of thousands of clones, roughly 94% found once. Study conclusions and caveats: Selection depended on which cryopreserved specimens were available.

Germline V gene lookup returns CDR1 SGHTA and CDR2 FQGNSA. The CDR3 is 15 residues long. J was trimmed by 1 base and V by 4 bases; bases with no gene match: 5. About this clone itself: What it recognizes is unknown.

Adolescents were screened for latent TB by skin test and IGRA. This clonotype was sampled from a donor aged 5 to 30 with latent tuberculosis or without tuberculosis infection. Material for sequencing was PBMCs. The chain couples TRBV7-2 to TRBJ2-7, with 9 bases matching TRBD2. The CDR3 DNA follows: TGTGCCAGCAGCTCAGGACTAGCGTATTCCTACGAGCAGTACTTC. It codes for CASSSGLAYSYEQYF.